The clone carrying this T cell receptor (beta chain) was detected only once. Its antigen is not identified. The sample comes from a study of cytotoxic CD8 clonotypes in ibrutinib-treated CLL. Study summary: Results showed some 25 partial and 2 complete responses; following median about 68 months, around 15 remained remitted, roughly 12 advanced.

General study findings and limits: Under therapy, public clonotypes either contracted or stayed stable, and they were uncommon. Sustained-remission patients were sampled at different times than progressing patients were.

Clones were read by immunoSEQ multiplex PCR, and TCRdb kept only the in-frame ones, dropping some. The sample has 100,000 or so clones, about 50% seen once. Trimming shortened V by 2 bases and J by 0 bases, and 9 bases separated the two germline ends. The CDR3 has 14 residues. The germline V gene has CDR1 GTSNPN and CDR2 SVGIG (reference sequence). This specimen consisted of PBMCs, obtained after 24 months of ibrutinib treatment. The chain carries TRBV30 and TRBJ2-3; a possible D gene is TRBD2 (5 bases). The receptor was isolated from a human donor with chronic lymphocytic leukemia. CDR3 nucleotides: TGTGCCTGGAGTTCCGGGGTTAGCACAGATACGCAGTATTTT. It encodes CAWSSGVSTDTQYF.